Listed here are 22 T cell receptor beta chains from one sample, sequenced in a study of cytomegalovirus exposure and HLA in healthy donors. A multiplex PCR was run with 60 Vbeta primers and 13 Jbeta primers. Generated by immunoSEQ multiplex PCR, the TCRdb table keeps only in-frame clones and is missing some. The sample holds approximately 35,000 clones; roughly 64% are singletons and the top ten take 10%. The sequenced material came from PBMCs. All receptors come from a man aged 35 to 55 in good health and CMV-seropositive.

V gene TRBV5-6 combines with J gene TRBJ2-3, with D possibly matching TRBD2 (6 bases). The CDR3 is made up of 17 amino acids. CDR1 is SGHDT and CDR2 is YYEEEE in the germline V gene. The V end lost 4 bases, the J end lost 2 bases, and 20 bases lay between the germline ends. The DNA for the CDR3 is TGTGCCAGCAGCCTGCGGGGCGCAGGGCCGAACACAGATACGCAGTATTTT. Its protein is CASSLRGAGPNTDTQYF. The full variable domain, its missing parts supplied by reference TRBV5-6 and TRBJ2-3, is DAGVTQSPTHLIKTRGQQVTLRCSPKSGHDTVSWYQQALGQGPQFIFQYYEEEERQRGNFPDRFSGHQFPNYSSELNVNALLLGDSALYLCASSLRGAGPNTDTQYFGPGTRLTVL.

The J gene is TRBJ1-1, the V gene TRBV7-9, with 9 bases lining up with TRBD1. With V trimmed by 7 bases and J by 4 bases, 13 bases remained unmatched. Germline CDR1 reads SEHNR; CDR2 reads FQNEAQ (reference sequence). This CDR3 is built from 16 residues. CDR3 protein: CASTNAQGAQGTEAFF. DNA of the CDR3: TGTGCCAGCACCAACGCACAGGGGGCGCAAGGCACTGAAGCTTTCTTT.

This chain joins TRBV28 and TRBJ1-6; D is ambiguous. Trimming cost V 7 bases and J 10 bases, with 20 bases left between them. The V gene's germline CDR1 is MDHEN and CDR2 SYDVKM. CDR3 length equals 15 residues. The CDR3 DNA reads TGTGCCAGCAACCCCGCGGCGGCAGTCCGGTCACCCCTCCACTTT. This codes for CASNPAAAVRSPLHF. The full variable domain, its missing parts supplied by reference TRBV28 and TRBJ1-6, is DVKVTQSSRYLVKRTGEKVFLECVQDMDHENMFWYRQDPGLGLRLIYFSYDVKMKEKGDIPEGYSVSREKKERFSLILESASTNQTSMYLCASNPAAAVRSPLHFGNGTRLTVT.

The rearrangement joins TRBV7-9 to TRBJ1-6; D is unclear. Deletions cut 2 bases from V and 6 bases from J, with 14 bases between. Germline CDR1 SEHNR, CDR2 FQNEAQ (reference sequence). This CDR3 spans 16 amino acids. The CDR3 bases are TGTGCCAGCAGCTTATCCGCCGGACTGATTAATTCACCCCTCCACTTT. This encodes CASSLSAGLINSPLHF.

This chain connects TRBV5-1 to TRBJ1-1; tentative D call: TRBD1 (5 bases). Germline V CDR1 and CDR2: SGHRS, YFSETQ. V was cut by 4 bases and J by 7 bases, with 14 bases left in between. The CDR3 sequence is 13 residues long. The DNA of the CDR3 is TGCGCCAGCAGCCCCCGCGGGGCGGTTGAAGCTTTCTTT. It yields the protein CASSPRGAVEAFF.

The V call is TRBV5-1, the J call TRBJ2-7; weak D call: TRBD1 (6 bases). Germline V gene sequence: CDR1 SGHRS, CDR2 YFSETQ. The CDR3 covers 14 residues. Trimming cost V 4 bases and J 1 base, with 12 bases left between them. This CDR3 is CASSQVGASYEQYF. The CDR3, as DNA: TGCGCCAGCAGCCAAGTGGGGGCTTCCTACGAGCAGTACTTC. Looking up the rest from reference TRBV5-1 and TRBJ2-7 gives the full variable domain: KAGVTQTPRYLIKTRGQQVTLSCSPISGHRSVSWYQQTPGQGLQFLFEYFSETQRNKGNFPGRFSGRQFSNSRSEMNVSTLELGDSALYLCASSQVGASYEQYFGPGTRLTVT.

CDR3 sequence reads: CASGGDRGHEQYF. The CDR3 coding sequence is TGCGCCAGCGGGGGGGACAGGGGCCACGAGCAGTACTTC. The chain has TRBV5-1 and TRBJ2-7; 10 nucleotides line up with TRBD1. V trimming: 7 bases; J trimming: 5 bases; junction bases outside the gene matches: 6. The V gene's germline CDR1 is SGHRS and CDR2 YFSETQ. This CDR3 is 13 amino acids long.

The chain couples TRBV27 to TRBJ1-2; 10 nucleotides match TRBD1. Germline V gene lookup returns CDR1 MNHEY and CDR2 SMNVEV (reference sequence). The V gene end was trimmed by 5 bases and the J gene end by 8 bases; junction bases not matched to a gene: 8. CDR3 length: 14 amino acids. CDR3 in amino acids: CASSPGTGVRGYTF. Here the CDR3 DNA reads TGTGCCAGCAGTCCTGGGACAGGGGTTCGGGGCTACACCTTC.

V is TRBV19 and J is TRBJ1-5; D gene uncertain. The ends were cut back, 5 bases at V and 2 bases at J, with 13 bases in the middle. The length of the CDR3 is 15 residues. In germline, CDR1 is LNHDA, CDR2 SQIVND (reference sequence). The DNA of the CDR3 is TGTGCCAGTAGTTCGTCCGGGTTGGGCAATCAGCCCCAGCATTTT. It yields the protein CASSSSGLGNQPQHF.

The CDR3 coding sequence is TGTGCCAGCAGTTTAAATCGGAGGGGGCGGCAAGGGGCCAACGTCCTGACTTTC. This gives the protein CASSLNRRGRQGANVLTF. The chain carries TRBV28 and TRBJ2-6; maybe TRBD1 (7 bases). Germline V lookup: CDR1 MDHEN, CDR2 SYDVKM. This CDR3 has 18 amino acids. V lost 2 bases, J lost 4 bases, and 18 bases lay in between.

The chain employs TRBV11-2 and TRBJ2-7; weak D call: TRBD1 (6 bases). The CDR3 contains 14 residues. V was pared by 5 bases and J by 2 bases, with 13 bases between. Germline lookup yields CDR1 SGHAT and CDR2 FQNNGV. CDR3 sequence reads: CASSKDRYPYEQYF. DNA of the CDR3: TGTGCCAGCAGCAAAGACAGGTACCCCTACGAGCAGTACTTC.

The gene calls are TRBV7-8 and TRBJ1-1, with TRBD1 matching over 9 bases. The CDR3 spans 14 residues. V gave up 4 bases and J gave up 4 bases; unmatched junction bases: 4. From germline, CDR1 is SGHVS and CDR2 FQNEAQ. The CDR3 sequence: CASSYDRGITEAFF. CDR3 bases: TGTGCCAGCAGCTACGACAGGGGGATCACTGAAGCTTTCTTT.

The chain couples TRBV2 to TRBJ2-1; TRBD2 matches 12 bases. The CDR3 is 15 residues long. V dropped 6 bases and J dropped 4; count of bases not matched to a gene: 4. Per the germline V gene, CDR1 is SNHLY and CDR2 is FYNNEI. In DNA, the CDR3 is TGTGCCAGCAGGACGACTAGCGGGGGATACAATGAGCAGTTCTTC. Its protein is CASRTTSGGYNEQFF.

This clone was counted a few times. The V and J genes are TRBV27 and TRBJ2-5, with unresolved D. Germline V lookup: CDR1 MNHEY, CDR2 SMNVEV (reference sequence). Between the trimmed V and J ends, which lost 0 bases and 4 bases, there was a span of 3 bases. The CDR3 is 12 amino acids. CDR3 protein: CASSLSGETQYF. CDR3 nucleotides: TGTGCCAGCAGTTTATCCGGAGAGACCCAGTACTTC.

This chain links TRBV12-5 with TRBJ1-5, with TRBD1 matching over 7 bases. V lost 10 bases, J lost 4 bases, and 7 bases stayed unmatched. This CDR3 spans 13 amino acids. The germline V gene encodes CDR1 LGHNT and CDR2 FRNRAP. The CDR3: CATNRGGNQPQHF. The CDR3 DNA is TGTGCTACCAACAGGGGCGGGAATCAGCCCCAGCATTTT.

This chain connects TRBV9 to TRBJ1-1; 7 nucleotides match TRBD1. V was clipped by 0 bases and J by 0 bases; unmatched bases: 5. Germline V gene sequence: CDR1 SGDLS, CDR2 YYNGEE. The CDR3 covers 16 residues. The CDR3 loop is CASSVEGTEMNTEAFF. CDR3 DNA: TGTGCCAGCAGCGTAGAGGGGACAGAGATGAACACTGAAGCTTTCTTT.

The rearrangement joins TRBV18 to TRBJ2-5, with 7 nucleotides matching TRBD1. The J segment lost 1 base and the V segment lost 6 bases, leaving 5 bases of the junction unmatched. Germline CDR1 is KGHSH and CDR2 is LQKENI. The CDR3 is 14 amino acids. The CDR3, as DNA: TGTGCCAGCTCTAACAGGGGAAGCCAAGAGACCCAGTACTTC. Encoded protein: CASSNRGSQETQYF. Together with reference TRBV18 and TRBJ2-5, the CDR3 gives the full variable domain: NAGVMQNPRHLVRRRGQEARLRCSPMKGHSHVYWYRQLPEEGLKFMVYLQKENIIDESGMPKERFSAEFPKEGPSILRIQQVVRGDSAAYFCASSNRGSQETQYFGPGTRLLVL.

This clone has a handful of counts. V and J are TRBV7-2 and TRBJ2-7, with a possible D match to TRBD2 (6 bases). V lost 3 bases and J 4 bases, leaving 16 bases between the germline ends. This CDR3 spans 15 amino acids. Germline V CDR1 and CDR2: SGHTA, FQGNSA. CDR3 loop: CASSFREPPYYEQYF. CDR3 bases: TGTGCCAGCAGCTTTCGGGAGCCCCCCTATTACGAGCAGTACTTC.

CDR3 in amino acids: CASSESLVNSPLHF. The CDR3 DNA reads TGTGCCAGCAGTGAGAGTCTGGTTAATTCACCCCTCCACTTT. J is TRBJ1-6 and V is TRBV6-4, with no clear D. The CDR3 contains 14 residues. The germline gives CDR1 MRHNA, CDR2 SNTAGT. Trimming pared 3 bases from V and 6 bases from J, leaving 9 bases between.

The rearrangement joins TRBV11-1 to TRBJ2-7, with 9 nucleotides matching TRBD1. Losses at the gene ends were 1 base for V and 8 bases for J; bases not matched to a gene: 9. CDR1 and CDR2 (germline): SGHAT, FQDESV (reference sequence). The CDR3 contains 15 residues. The CDR3 bases are TGTGCCAGCAGCTTAGAAGGGACAGGGATGATCCAGCAGTACTTC. Translation: CASSLEGTGMIQQYF.

V and J are TRBV9 and TRBJ1-6; D might be TRBD1 (6 bases). The germline CDR1 and CDR2 sequences are SGDLS and YYNGEE. V shed 0 bases and J shed 13 bases, with 11 bases lying between them. The length of the CDR3 is 13 residues. The CDR3: CASSVGEGGPLHF. For the CDR3, the DNA is TGTGCCAGCAGCGTAGGGGAGGGGGGCCCCCTCCACTTT.

The sample holds a few counts of this clone. V usage is TRBV4-1 and J usage is TRBJ1-2, with a weak D call TRBD1 (6 bases). CDR1 and CDR2 (germline): MGHRA, YSYEKL. V was cut by 1 base and J by 5 bases, with 17 bases left in between. The CDR3 loop spans 16 amino acids. The CDR3 sequence is CASSQAWGGTTYGYTF. CDR3 DNA sequence: TGCGCCAGCAGCCAAGCCTGGGGGGGCACGACTTATGGCTACACCTTC.